This T cell receptor (beta chain) was sequenced for a study of response to subunit inactivated influenza vaccine. Points from the study as a whole: Each seasonal flu vaccination may recruit only limited new T cells, authors suggested.

This clonotype appeared many times. The target antigen is unknown. Each CDR3 protein is one row after TCRdb ran MiXCR on the RT-PCR reads. This table has 800,000 or so distinct CDR3 sequences, 21% appearing once. The CDR3 contains 15 residues. Germline V gives CDR1 SEHNR, CDR2 FQNEAQ (reference sequence). V trimming: 5 bases; J trimming: 2 bases; junction bases outside the gene matches: 3. This clonotype was obtained from a man in his fifties who received an inactivated influenza vaccine. The chain joins TRBV7-9 to TRBJ2-5; 12 bases fit TRBD2. Material: PBMCs from blood, obtained roughly 5 days after vaccination. CDR3 bases: TGTGCCAGCAGCAGCGGACTAGCGGGGCAAGAGACCCAGTACTTC. Translated: CASSSGLAGQETQYF.